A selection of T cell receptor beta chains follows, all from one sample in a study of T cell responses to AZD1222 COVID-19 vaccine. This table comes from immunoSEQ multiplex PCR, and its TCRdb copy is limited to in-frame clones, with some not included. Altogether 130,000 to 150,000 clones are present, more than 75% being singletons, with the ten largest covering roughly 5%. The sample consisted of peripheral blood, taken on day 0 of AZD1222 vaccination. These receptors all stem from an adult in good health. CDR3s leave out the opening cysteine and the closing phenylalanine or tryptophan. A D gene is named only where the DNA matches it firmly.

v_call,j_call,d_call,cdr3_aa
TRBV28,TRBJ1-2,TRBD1,ASSAQGNGYT
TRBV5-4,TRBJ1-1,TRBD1,ASSFRAGGSGGTEAF
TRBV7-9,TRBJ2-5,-,ASSLAAGEETQY
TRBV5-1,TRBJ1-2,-,ASSLDPVTSYGYT
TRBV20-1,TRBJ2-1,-,SAEWADPQF
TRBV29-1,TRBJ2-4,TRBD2,SVAGASGGNIQY
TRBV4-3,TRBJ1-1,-,ASSDRWGAPAF
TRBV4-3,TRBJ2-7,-,ASSQEGGGIREQY
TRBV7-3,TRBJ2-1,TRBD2,ASSLNAGGPRSEQF
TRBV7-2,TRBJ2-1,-,ASSYFPQAAGVRHNEQF
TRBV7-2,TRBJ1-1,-,ASSYGTANTEAF
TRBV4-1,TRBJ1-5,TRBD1,ATGTDGQGNQPQH
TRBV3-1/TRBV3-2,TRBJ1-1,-,ASSPYPIRGTEAF
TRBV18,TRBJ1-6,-,ASSPPSESPLH
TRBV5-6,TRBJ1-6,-,ASSLDQAAPLH
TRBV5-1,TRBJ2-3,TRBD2,ASRRLAGGTTDTQY
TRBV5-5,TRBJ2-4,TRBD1,ASSSRDRGNIQY
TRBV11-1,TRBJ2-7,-,ASSLLGRSGYYEQY
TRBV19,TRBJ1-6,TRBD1,AAGQYNSPLH
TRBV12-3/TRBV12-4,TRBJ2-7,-,ASSSSIEQY
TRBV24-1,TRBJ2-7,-,ATSDAGEGGSYEQY
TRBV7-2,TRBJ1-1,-,ASSLDLNTEAF
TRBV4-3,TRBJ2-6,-,ASSQAEGSGANVLT
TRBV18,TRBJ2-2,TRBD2,ASSLFTSGRGTGELF
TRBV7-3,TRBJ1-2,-,ASSLGPRYGYT
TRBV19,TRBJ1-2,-,ASSGAGYT
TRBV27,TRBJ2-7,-,ASRPRRGTSYEQY
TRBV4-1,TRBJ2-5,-,ASSQGLGIETQY
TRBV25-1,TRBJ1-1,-,ASSEYEVGTEAF
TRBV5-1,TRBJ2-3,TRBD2,ASSLSGLASGVADTQY
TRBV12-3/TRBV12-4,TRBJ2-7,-,ASSRSTSYEQY
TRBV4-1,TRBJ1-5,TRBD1,ASSPPRWGTGGTNQPQH
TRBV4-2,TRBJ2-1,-,ASSQGTRSEQF
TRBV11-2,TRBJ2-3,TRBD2,ASSLGGTSGPALQGTQY
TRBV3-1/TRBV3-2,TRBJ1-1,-,ASSRRSDTEAF
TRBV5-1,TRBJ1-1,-,ASSGSGQRYTEAF
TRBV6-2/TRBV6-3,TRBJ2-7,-,ASSSVAGGEQY
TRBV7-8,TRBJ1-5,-,ASSPARREPQH
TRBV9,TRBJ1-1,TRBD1,ASSVGGSSRRGLEGTEAF